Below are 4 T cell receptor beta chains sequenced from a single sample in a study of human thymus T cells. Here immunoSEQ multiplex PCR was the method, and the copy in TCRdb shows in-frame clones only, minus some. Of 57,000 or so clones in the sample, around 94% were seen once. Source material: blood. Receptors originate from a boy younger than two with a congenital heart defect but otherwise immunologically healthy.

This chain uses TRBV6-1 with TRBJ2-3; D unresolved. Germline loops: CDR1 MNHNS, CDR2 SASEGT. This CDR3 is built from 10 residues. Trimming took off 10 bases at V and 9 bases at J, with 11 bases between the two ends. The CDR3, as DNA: TGTGCCACCACAGAAGGGACGCAGTATTTT. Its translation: CATTEGTQYF.

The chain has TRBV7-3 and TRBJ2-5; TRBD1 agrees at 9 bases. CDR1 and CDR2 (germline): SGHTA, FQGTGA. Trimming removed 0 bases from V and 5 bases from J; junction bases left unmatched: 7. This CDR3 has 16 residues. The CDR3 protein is CASSLTGTGGRETQYF. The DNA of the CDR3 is TGTGCCAGCAGCTTAACGGGAACAGGGGGCAGGGAGACCCAGTACTTC.

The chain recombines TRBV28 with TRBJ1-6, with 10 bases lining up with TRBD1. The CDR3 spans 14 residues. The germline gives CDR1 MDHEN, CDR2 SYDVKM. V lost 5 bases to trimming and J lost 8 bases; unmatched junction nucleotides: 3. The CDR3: CASSPGTGDSPLHF. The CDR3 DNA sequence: TGTGCCAGCAGTCCCGGGACAGGGGATTCACCCCTCCACTTT.

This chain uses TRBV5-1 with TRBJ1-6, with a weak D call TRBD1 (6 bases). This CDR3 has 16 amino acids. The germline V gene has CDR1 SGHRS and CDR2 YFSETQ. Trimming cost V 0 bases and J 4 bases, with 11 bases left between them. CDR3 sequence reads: CASSLGGTLYNSPLHF. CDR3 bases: TGCGCCAGCAGCTTGGGCGGGACACTTTATAATTCACCCCTCCACTTT.